This T cell receptor (beta chain) was observed in a study of cytomegalovirus exposure and HLA in healthy donors. Findings and limits, study-wide: Diagnosis of cytomegalovirus status made by the classifier reportedly showed high specificity and sensitivity. The authors listed roughly 150 TCR beta chains as cytomegalovirus-associated. There were some public TCRs occurring in many donors, but most TCR sequences were rare.

CDR1 is GTSNPN and CDR2 is SVGIG in the germline V gene (reference sequence). With 3 bases clipped from V and 6 bases from J, the junction kept 9 bases outside the gene matches. CDR3 length equals 16 residues. Profiling relied on immunoSEQ multiplex PCR, and the TCRdb table lists in-frame clones only, not all of them. The sample has 150,000 or so clones; approximately 81% are singletons. The validation cohort, a group of more than 95 subjects, included the donors and was separate from the approximately 680-subject first cohort. In the case of this clone: Its antigen is currently unknown.

Input material: PBMCs. The chain links TRBV30 to TRBJ2-2, with 11 nucleotides matching TRBD1. The sequence was obtained from a man aged 30 to 39 in good health and CMV-seropositive. This CDR3 reads CAWRSWGQGDSGELFF. The CDR3 nucleotides read TGTGCCTGGAGGTCCTGGGGACAGGGGGATTCCGGGGAGCTGTTTTTT.